The 32 T cell receptor beta chains below all came from one sample that was sequenced in a study of shared clonotypes between healthy human individuals (dated by TCRdb to 2018 to 2020). CD8 naive samples were CD45RO-negative cells positively selected for CCR7, giving a CD45RA+CCR7+ population that excluded TemRA cells. Libraries were prepared through the immunoSEQ multiplex PCR assay. Here the immuneACCESS table is served through TCRdb, limited to in-frame sequences with V and J called. Missing clones are a known gap in these copies; in checked studies unresolved V genes cover under half, and the rest lacks a known reason. This sample gives roughly 2,000,000 clones in total; around 95% of them show up just once. The ten largest account for under 2% of the sample. Sequenced material: naive CD8+ T cells from PBMCs. What this sample's cell subset or site label stands for: CD45RA+CCR7+. These receptors all stem from a man in his late teens or twenties in good health. Some clones in this sample may be carry-over from other donors' samples.

In this sample, this clone turned up once. The chain recombines TRBV10-2 with TRBJ2-7; TRBD1 matches at 9 bases. The CDR3 consists of 15 residues. The germline V gene encodes CDR1 WSHSY and CDR2 SAAADI. The J segment lost 3 bases and the V segment lost 3 bases, leaving 6 bases of the junction unmatched. CDR3 amino acids: CASSDPGQGFYEQYF. CDR3 bases: TGCGCCAGCAGTGATCCGGGACAGGGCTTCTACGAGCAGTACTTC.

This CDR3 is CATSSDRAYNEQFF. The CDR3 DNA reads as TGTGCCACCAGCAGCGACAGGGCCTACAATGAGCAGTTCTTC. J is TRBJ2-1 and V is TRBV15, with 7 bases lining up with TRBD1. V was pared by 3 bases and J by 2 bases, with 1 base of the junction left unmatched. The CDR3 sequence is 14 residues long. Germline CDR1 and CDR2: LNHNV and YYDKDF (reference sequence). Full variable domain (remainder filled in from reference TRBV15 and TRBJ2-1): DAMVIQNPRYQVTQFGKPVTLSCSQTLNHNVMYWYQQKSSQAPKLLFHYYDKDFNNEADTPDNFQSRRPNTSFCFLDIRSPGLGDTAMYLCATSSDRAYNEQFFGPGTRLTVL.

The rearrangement uses TRBV15 and TRBJ2-1, with no clear D. V lost 1 base and J 8 bases, leaving 6 bases between the germline ends. CDR1 LNHNV and CDR2 YYDKDF come from the germline V gene (reference sequence). CDR3 length equals 12 residues. The CDR3 sequence: CATSRVRDEQFF. CDR3 sequence (DNA): TGTGCCACCAGCAGAGTCAGAGATGAGCAGTTCTTC.

The gene calls are TRBV7-8 and TRBJ1-2; 7 bases align to TRBD1. Germline CDR1 reads SGHVS; CDR2 reads FQNEAQ. Unmatched junction bases numbered 10, after V lost 5 bases and J lost 7 bases. The CDR3 extends over 14 amino acids. This CDR3 reads CASSKRDSWRGYTF. DNA for the CDR3: TGTGCCAGCAGCAAGCGGGACAGTTGGCGTGGCTACACCTTC.

The rearrangement uses TRBV7-9 and TRBJ1-1; TRBD1 matches 12 bases. Trimming took 4 bases from V and 6 from J; bases not matched to a gene: 12. CDR1 is SEHNR and CDR2 is FQNEAQ in the germline V gene (reference sequence). This CDR3 spans 17 amino acids. The CDR3 region is CASSSRDRGRKVAEAFF. DNA for the CDR3: TGTGCCAGCAGCTCCCGGGACAGGGGGCGGAAGGTCGCTGAAGCTTTCTTT.

This clone was picked up a small number of times. The gene calls are TRBV12-5 and TRBJ1-5, with D perhaps matching TRBD1 (6 bases). Trimming took 7 bases from V and 3 from J, leaving 13 bases between them. The CDR3 is 14 residues long. Germline CDR1 and CDR2: LGHNT and FRNRAP. CDR3 DNA sequence: TGTGCTAGTGCCCGTGGGGGCCACAATCAGCCCCAGCATTTT. This encodes CASARGGHNQPQHF.

The rearrangement uses TRBV7-2 and TRBJ1-4, with D tentatively TRBD1 (6 bases). Germline V gene sequence: CDR1 SGHTA, CDR2 FQGNSA. Trimming stripped 11 bases from V and 7 bases from J, with 17 bases between. This CDR3 contains 13 residues. The CDR3: CAYLGRGSEKLFF. The CDR3 DNA follows: TGTGCCTACTTGGGCAGGGGTTCTGAAAAACTGTTTTTT.

The chain uses TRBV6-5 and TRBJ2-2; D perhaps matches TRBD2 (5 bases). CDR1 and CDR2 (germline): MNHEY, SVGAGI. The CDR3 loop spans 14 amino acids. Trimming shortened V by 6 bases and J by 6 bases, and 14 bases separated the two germline ends. The CDR3 DNA is TGTGCCAGCAGGTCCTGGGAGAGGGCCGGGGAGCTGTTTTTT. Its protein is CASRSWERAGELFF.

CDR3 coding DNA: TGCGCCAGCAGTGATAACAGCGGGAGGCCACCCTACGAGCAGTACTTC. Protein product: CASSDNSGRPPYEQYF. The chain combines TRBV10-2 with TRBJ2-7, with 9 nucleotides matching TRBD2. Germline values: CDR1 WSHSY, CDR2 SAAADI. The V segment lost 3 bases and the J segment 2 bases; nucleotides outside the gene matches: 8. The CDR3 spans 16 residues.

The CDR3 sequence is CASTSILLAENTGELFF. The CDR3 coding sequence is TGTGCCAGCACCTCTATCTTACTAGCGGAGAACACCGGGGAGCTGTTTTTT. The V call is TRBV5-4, the J call TRBJ2-2; TRBD2 matches at 8 bases. After removal of 6 bases from V and 1 base from J, the junction contained 11 bases not matched to a gene. The V gene's germline CDR1 is SGHNT and CDR2 YYREEE (reference sequence). CDR3 length equals 17 residues.

In its sample, this clone was seen a few times. The same CDR3 also results from other DNA sequences found in this sample. The genes are TRBV27 and TRBJ1-2; D gene ambiguous. The CDR3 has 13 amino acids. Trimming removed 0 bases at V and 5 bases at J, with 7 bases between. The germline gives CDR1 MNHEY, CDR2 SMNVEV (reference sequence). CDR3 coding DNA: TGTGCCAGCAGTTTATCGAGAGGGTATGGCTACACCTTC. It yields the protein CASSLSRGYGYTF.

The chain joins TRBV7-3 to TRBJ2-3; D possibly matches TRBD1 or TRBD2 (5 bases each). CDR3 size: 15 residues. The germline V and J ends were trimmed by 6 bases and 11 bases, with 24 bases remaining between them. Germline CDR1 SGHTA, CDR2 FQGTGA. Written as DNA, the CDR3 is TGTGCCAGCAGTCCCGGGACCCATCGGAAAGAAGAGCAGTATTTT. It is translated as CASSPGTHRKEEQYF.

The V gene is TRBV2, the J gene TRBJ2-1; 7 bases are a match to TRBD1. J gave up 4 bases and V 7 bases, and 10 bases lay outside the gene matches. The length of the CDR3 is 15 residues. Germline V gene data show CDR1 as SNHLY and CDR2 as FYNNEI. CDR3 nucleotides: TGTGCCAGCACTTACCCAGGACAGGTGTACAATGAGCAGTTCTTC. Amino acid sequence: CASTYPGQVYNEQFF.

This clone occurred once. The chain joins TRBV9 to TRBJ2-1; 7 bases are shared with TRBD2. Germline values: CDR1 SGDLS, CDR2 YYNGEE. The CDR3 has 16 amino acids. Unmatched junction bases numbered 8, after V lost 4 bases and J lost 1 base. The CDR3 sequence: CASSLRPGGSYNEQFF. In DNA form, the CDR3 reads TGTGCCAGCAGCCTGAGACCCGGGGGGTCCTACAATGAGCAGTTCTTC.

The rearrangement uses TRBV18 and TRBJ2-1; a weak D match, TRBD2 (5 bases). Trimming cost V 1 base and J 5 bases, with 15 bases left between them. The CDR3 contains 16 residues. Per the germline V gene, CDR1 is KGHSH and CDR2 is LQKENI. CDR3 bases: TGTGCCAGCTCACCACTTGGAGGAGGCCTACACAATGAGCAGTTCTTC. Its translation is CASSPLGGGLHNEQFF.

In DNA form, the CDR3 reads TGTGCCAGCAGCTCCAGGGACAGTGGAGTTCTTAATGAGCAGTTCTTC. Translated, it gives CASSSRDSGVLNEQFF. The chain recombines TRBV11-3 with TRBJ2-1; TRBD1 matches at 7 bases. The CDR3 extends over 16 amino acids. After removal of 4 bases from V and 7 bases from J, the junction contained 13 bases not matched to a gene. In germline, CDR1 is SGHNT, CDR2 YENEEA.

The CDR3 loop is CASSLGQGNNEQFF. Written as DNA, the CDR3 is TGTGCCAGCAGCTTAGGACAGGGAAACAATGAGCAGTTCTTC. This sequence joins TRBV7-7 and TRBJ2-1; TRBD1 agrees at 7 bases. The ends lost 1 base at V and 5 bases at J; junction bases unmatched: 2. Germline V lookup: CDR1 SSHAT, CDR2 FNYEAQ (reference sequence). The length of the CDR3 is 14 residues.

The chain links TRBV7-9 to TRBJ2-1; D is uncertain. Germline lookup yields CDR1 SEHNR and CDR2 FQNEAQ (reference sequence). CDR3 size: 13 residues. V lost 6 bases to trimming and J lost 8 bases, with 14 bases between them. The CDR3 sequence: CASSSGRAHEQFF. The DNA for the CDR3 is TGTGCCAGCAGTTCTGGACGGGCCCATGAGCAGTTCTTC.

V usage is TRBV28 and J usage is TRBJ2-1; no definite D call. CDR3 length: 15 amino acids. Germline assignment: CDR1 MDHEN and CDR2 SYDVKM. V was shortened by 9 bases and J by 0 bases, with 15 bases between the two germline ends. The CDR3 protein is CASSGGSSSYNEQFF. CDR3 nucleotides: TGTGCCAGTTCGGGCGGTTCGAGCTCCTACAATGAGCAGTTCTTC.

The gene calls are TRBV7-3 and TRBJ2-1; maybe TRBD2 (6 bases). There are 17 residues in the CDR3. Germline values: CDR1 SGHTA, CDR2 FQGTGA. V was cut by 4 bases and J by 8 bases, with 24 bases left in between. The CDR3 spells CASSSKYAGTGVDEQFF. Here the CDR3 DNA reads TGTGCCAGCAGCTCCAAATACGCCGGGACGGGGGTAGATGAGCAGTTCTTC.

V gene TRBV28 combines with J gene TRBJ1-1; D uncertain. The CDR3 sequence is 14 residues long. Trimming left V 2 bases short and J 7 bases short, with 14 bases between. Germline values: CDR1 MDHEN, CDR2 SYDVKM. CDR3 sequence reads: CASSLAPGKLEAFF. CDR3 in DNA: TGTGCCAGCAGTTTAGCCCCAGGAAAGCTTGAAGCTTTCTTT. The full variable domain, in which reference TRBV28 and TRBJ1-1 provide the parts outside the CDR3, is DVKVTQSSRYLVKRTGEKVFLECVQDMDHENMFWYRQDPGLGLRLIYFSYDVKMKEKGDIPEGYSVSREKKERFSLILESASTNQTSMYLCASSLAPGKLEAFFGQGTRLTVV.

J is TRBJ1-2 and V is TRBV4-3, with D possibly TRBD1 on 6 matching bases. Germline V gives CDR1 LGHNA, CDR2 YSLEER. V lost 0 bases and J lost 2, with 13 bases in between. The CDR3 contains 16 residues. The DNA for the CDR3 is TGCGCCAGCAGCCAAGATCTTCGGGGGCCGAACTATGGCTACACCTTC. This codes for CASSQDLRGPNYGYTF.

The chain uses TRBV27 and TRBJ1-4, with D perhaps TRBD1 (5 bases). This CDR3 spans 16 amino acids. CDR1 is MNHEY and CDR2 is SMNVEV in the germline V gene (reference sequence). Trimming left V 3 bases short and J 7 bases short, with 18 bases between. This CDR3 reads CASSFLGRATSEKLFF. For the CDR3, the DNA is TGTGCCAGCAGTTTTTTAGGCAGGGCAACCAGTGAAAAACTGTTTTTT. Looking up the rest from reference TRBV27 and TRBJ1-4 gives the full variable domain: EAQVTQNPRYLITVTGKKLTVTCSQNMNHEYMSWYRQDPGLGLRQIYYSMNVEVTDKGDVPEGYKVSRKEKRNFPLILESPSPNQTSLYFCASSFLGRATSEKLFFGSGTQLSVL.

About this clone itself: At one end the junction does not follow the germline gene, possibly because of a read error. The chain combines TRBV6-5 with TRBJ1-2; D not resolved. Germline V gene data show CDR1 as MNHEY and CDR2 as SVGAGI. CDR3 length: 15 residues. CDR3: CASNYSIGRGYGYTF. The CDR3 DNA sequence: TGTGCCAGCAATTACTCGATTGGACGCGGCTATGGCTACACCTTC.

V usage is TRBV18 and J usage is TRBJ1-3; a weak D match, TRBD1 (5 bases). V was trimmed by 2 bases and J by 6 bases, leaving 20 bases between them. The CDR3 extends over 17 amino acids. The germline CDR1 and CDR2 sequences are KGHSH and LQKENI. The CDR3 loop reads CASSPGARRLTENTIYF. Written as DNA, the CDR3 is TGTGCCAGCTCACCAGGGGCCCGACGGCTCACGGAAAACACCATATATTTT.

The CDR3 reads CASSPGWRNEQFF. In DNA, the CDR3 is TGTGCCAGCAGCCCGGGGTGGCGCAATGAGCAGTTCTTC. The chain couples TRBV7-2 to TRBJ2-1; tentatively, D is TRBD2 (5 bases). Germline loops: CDR1 SGHTA, CDR2 FQGNSA. V was pared by 5 bases and J by 6 bases, with 11 bases between. The CDR3 spans 13 residues.

The chain is built from TRBV15 and TRBJ2-1; 10 nucleotides align to TRBD1. With V trimmed by 3 bases and J by 6 bases, 5 bases remained unmatched. The CDR3 contains 15 residues. Germline values: CDR1 LNHNV, CDR2 YYDKDF (reference sequence). CDR3 sequence: CATSSPRDRGNEQFF. CDR3 nucleotide sequence: TGTGCCACCAGCAGCCCCCGGGACAGGGGCAATGAGCAGTTCTTC.

CDR3 in DNA: TGCGCCAGCAGGCGGACAGTTGAGGCCTTCACAGATACGCAGTATTTT. Its protein is CASRRTVEAFTDTQYF. The chain links TRBV5-1 to TRBJ2-3; a weak D match, TRBD1 (6 bases). V was clipped by 5 bases and J by 2 bases, with 18 bases between them. Germline CDR1 is SGHRS and CDR2 is YFSETQ. The CDR3 is 16 amino acids.

On this clone: The identical CDR3 is also encoded by other nucleotide sequences in the sample. The chain uses TRBV6-5 and TRBJ1-1; D perhaps matches TRBD1 (5 bases). The germline V gene has CDR1 MNHEY and CDR2 SVGAGI. There are 14 residues in the CDR3. The V end was cut by 2 bases, the J end by 1 base, with 8 bases between. CDR3 protein: CASSYGGENTEAFF. The CDR3 DNA sequence: TGTGCCAGCAGTTACGGGGGAGAGAACACTGAAGCTTTCTTT.

V usage is TRBV27 and J usage is TRBJ1-4, with 7 bases identical to TRBD1. The CDR3 is made up of 15 amino acids. Germline loops: CDR1 MNHEY, CDR2 SMNVEV (reference sequence). V gave up 4 bases and J gave up 5 bases; unmatched junction bases: 7. Here the CDR3 DNA reads TGTGCCAGCAGTTCAGTCGGGACAGCCAATGAAAAACTGTTTTTT. It yields the protein CASSSVGTANEKLFF.

The chain uses TRBV6-5 and TRBJ1-1; possible D gene TRBD1, 6 bases. Trimming removed 8 bases at V and 3 bases at J, with 16 bases between. Germline CDR1 reads MNHEY; CDR2 reads SVGAGI. The length of the CDR3 is 14 residues. The CDR3 is CASAGQPWDTEAFF. The CDR3 DNA is TGTGCCAGCGCTGGACAGCCGTGGGACACTGAAGCTTTCTTT.

V is TRBV7-3 and J is TRBJ2-2, with no clear D. The germline gives CDR1 SGHTA, CDR2 FQGTGA. This CDR3 has 13 amino acids. Between the trimmed V and J ends, which lost 5 bases and 4 bases, there was a span of 8 bases. The chain's CDR3 is CASSPLITGELFF. The CDR3 bases are TGTGCCAGCAGCCCCCTGATCACCGGGGAGCTGTTTTTT.